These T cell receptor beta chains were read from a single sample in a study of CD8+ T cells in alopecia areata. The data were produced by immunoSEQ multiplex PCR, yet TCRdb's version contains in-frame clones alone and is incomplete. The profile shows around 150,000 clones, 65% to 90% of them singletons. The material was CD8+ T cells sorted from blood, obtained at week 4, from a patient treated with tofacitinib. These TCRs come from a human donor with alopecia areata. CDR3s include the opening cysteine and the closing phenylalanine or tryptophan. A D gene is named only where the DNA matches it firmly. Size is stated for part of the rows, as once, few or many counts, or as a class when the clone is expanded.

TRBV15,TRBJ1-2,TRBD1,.,TGTGCCACCAGCACACCCGGGACAGGAGGGGATCGTGGCTACACCTTC,CATSTPGTGGDRGYTF
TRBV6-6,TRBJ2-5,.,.,TGTGCCAGCAGCCCTCCCACAGAGGTAGCAGAGACCCAGTACTTC,CASSPPTEVAETQYF
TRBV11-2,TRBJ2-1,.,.,TGTGCCAGCAGCTTAGTGGGCGACAATGAGCAGTTCTTC,CASSLVGDNEQFF
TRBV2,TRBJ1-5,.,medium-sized,TGTGCCAGCAGAGACAGTTATAGCAATCAGCCCCAGCATTTT,CASRDSYSNQPQHF
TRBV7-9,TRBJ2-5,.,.,TGTGCCAGCAGCCCTCGAGGGGAGACCCAGTACTTC,CASSPRGETQYF
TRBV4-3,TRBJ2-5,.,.,TGCGCCAGCAGCCAAGGGATCGAGCTACAAGAGACCCAGTACTTC,CASSQGIELQETQYF
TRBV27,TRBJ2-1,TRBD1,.,TGTGCCAGCAAAGACGAATCCGGGACAGTCTACAATGAGCAGTTCTTC,CASKDESGTVYNEQFF
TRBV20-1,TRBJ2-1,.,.,TGCAGTGGAAGGATTTACAATGAGCAGTTCTTC,CSGRIYNEQFF
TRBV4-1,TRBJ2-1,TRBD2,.,TGCGCCAGCAGCCCAGCCGCGCTAGCGGGGGACAATGAGCAGTTCTTC,CASSPAALAGDNEQFF
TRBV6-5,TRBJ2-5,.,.,TGTGCCAGCAGTTACAACCCCGAGGGGGAGACCCAGTACTTC,CASSYNPEGETQYF
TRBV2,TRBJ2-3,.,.,TGTGCCAGCAGTGAAGATCTAGGACTTTCCACAGATACGCAGTATTTT,CASSEDLGLSTDTQYF
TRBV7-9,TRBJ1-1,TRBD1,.,TGTGCCAGCAGCCATATTTGGACAGGGATGAACACTGAAGCTTTCTTT,CASSHIWTGMNTEAFF
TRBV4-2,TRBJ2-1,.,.,TGTGCCAGCAGCCAAGATTTTACTCCTTTCGGGCTTGGTGAGCAGTTCTTC,CASSQDFTPFGLGEQFF
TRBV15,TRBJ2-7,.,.,TGTGCCACCAGCAGGGAATGGGCGATCTACGAGCAGTACTTC,CATSREWAIYEQYF
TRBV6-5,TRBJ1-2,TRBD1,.,TGTGCCAGCAGTTACGGGACAGGGGTTGGCTACACCTTC,CASSYGTGVGYTF
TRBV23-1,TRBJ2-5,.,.,TGCGCCAGCACTCACAACCCGGGACATCGCGAGACCCAGTACTTC,CASTHNPGHRETQYF
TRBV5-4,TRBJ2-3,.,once,TGTGCCAGCAGCTTGTCGGGCACCTCCACAGATACGCAGTATTTT,CASSLSGTSTDTQYF
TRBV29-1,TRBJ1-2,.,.,TGCAGCGTTGACCGGGGGTATGGCTACACCTTC,CSVDRGYGYTF
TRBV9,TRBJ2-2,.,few,TGTGCCAGCAGCGTAGCGGGTAACAGGGACACCGGGGAGCTGTTTTTT,CASSVAGNRDTGELFF
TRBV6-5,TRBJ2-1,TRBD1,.,TGTGCCAGCAGTTACTCGACAGGGGGAGGCAATGAGCAGTTCTTC,CASSYSTGGGNEQFF
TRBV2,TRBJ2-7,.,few,TGTGCCAGCAGTGAATTCCAGGGCGCCCTAACCTACGAGCAGTACTTC,CASSEFQGALTYEQYF
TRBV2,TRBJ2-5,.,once,TGTGCCAGCAGTGAAGGGGGTCCTGAGACCCAGTACTTC,CASSEGGPETQYF
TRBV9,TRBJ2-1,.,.,TGTGCCAGCAGCGTACCCCCGGGGGGCCTGTACAATGAGCAGTTCTTC,CASSVPPGGLYNEQFF
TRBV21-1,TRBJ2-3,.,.,TGTGCCAGCAGCAAAAGGGCATCCAAGACAAAGGTGGGAGATACGCAGTATTTT,CASSKRASKTKVGDTQYF
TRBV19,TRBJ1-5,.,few,TGTGCCAGTTCACCGGGAATCAATCAGCCCCAGCATTTT,CASSPGINQPQHF
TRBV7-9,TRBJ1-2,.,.,TGTGCCAGCAGTTCCGCCGGGACAATCTATGGCTACACCTTC,CASSSAGTIYGYTF
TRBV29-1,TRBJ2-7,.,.,TGCAGCGTTGAATGGTTGTCAGGTAGCTCCTACGAGCAGTACTTC,CSVEWLSGSSYEQYF
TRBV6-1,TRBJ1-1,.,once,TGTGCCAGCAGTGAAGGAGGAGGCAACACTGAAGCTTTCTTT,CASSEGGGNTEAFF
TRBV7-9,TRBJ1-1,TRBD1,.,TGTGCCAGCAGCAAGGGACAGGGGAACACTGAAGCTTTCTTT,CASSKGQGNTEAFF
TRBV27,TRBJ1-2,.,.,TGTGCCAGCAGTTTATCTGGGGGCGCGGGTGGCTACACCTTC,CASSLSGGAGGYTF
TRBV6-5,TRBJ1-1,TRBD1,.,TGTGCCAGCAGACCCGGGACAGGGTACGACACTGAAGCTTTCTTT,CASRPGTGYDTEAFF
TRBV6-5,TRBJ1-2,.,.,TGTGCCAGCAGTTTACCGCGAAACACCGCTAACTATGGCTACACCTTC,CASSLPRNTANYGYTF
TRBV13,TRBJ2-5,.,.,TGTGCCAGCAGCTTAGAATCTCAGCGAGAGACCCAGTACTTC,CASSLESQRETQYF
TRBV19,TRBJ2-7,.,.,TGTGCCAGCACCCCCGGGGAGACCTACGAGCAGTACTTC,CASTPGETYEQYF
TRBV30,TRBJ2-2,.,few,TGTGCCTGGAGTGTATTTCCCCCTACCGGGGAGAAGGCCGGGGAGCTGTTTTTT,CAWSVFPPTGEKAGELFF
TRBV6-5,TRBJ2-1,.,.,TGTGCCAGCAGTTACGAAGGAAACAATGAGCAGTTCTTC,CASSYEGNNEQFF
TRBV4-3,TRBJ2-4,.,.,TGCGCCAGCAGCCAAAACAACTGGGACACCCTGGGAAACATTCAGTACTTC,CASSQNNWDTLGNIQYF
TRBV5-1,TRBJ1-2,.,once,TGCGCCAGCAGCTTGCTGGATACCGATGGCTACACCTTC,CASSLLDTDGYTF
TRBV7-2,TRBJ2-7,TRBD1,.,TGTGCCAGCAGCCCCGGACAGGGGGCGGTCCTAAACCGTGAGCAGTACTTC,CASSPGQGAVLNREQYF
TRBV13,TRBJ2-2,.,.,TGTGCCAGCAGCAACACCGGGGAGCTGTTTTTT,CASSNTGELFF
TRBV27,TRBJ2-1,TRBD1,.,TGTGCCAGCAGTTTATCGAGTAGTGGGACAGCCTACAATGAGCAGTTCTTC,CASSLSSSGTAYNEQFF
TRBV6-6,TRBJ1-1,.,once,TGTGCCAGCAGTTACTCGGCACTGAGTAACACTGAAGCTTTCTTT,CASSYSALSNTEAFF
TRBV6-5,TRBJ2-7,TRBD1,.,TGTGCCAGCAGTGGACGGACAGGGAGGTCCTACGAGCAGTACTTC,CASSGRTGRSYEQYF
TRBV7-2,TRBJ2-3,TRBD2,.,TGTGCCAGCAGCTTATCTCTTATCGGGGGGGCCCTAGGTTCAGATACGCAGTATTTT,CASSLSLIGGALGSDTQYF
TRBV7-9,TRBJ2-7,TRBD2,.,TGTGCCAGCAGCTTCACGGGACTAGCAGACGTCTACGAGCAGTACTTC,CASSFTGLADVYEQYF
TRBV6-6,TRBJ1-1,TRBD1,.,TGTGCCAGCAGCCACAGGGGGCTCACTGAAGCTTTCTTT,CASSHRGLTEAFF
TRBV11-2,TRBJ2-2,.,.,TGTGCCAGCAGCTTTATTCCTGGGGAGCTGTTTTTT,CASSFIPGELFF